These 17 T cell receptor beta chains originate from one sample sequenced in a study of T cell changes during pregnancy in multiple sclerosis. Here immunoSEQ multiplex PCR was the method, and the copy in TCRdb shows in-frame clones only, minus some. The sample lists over 45,000 clones, about nine tenths occurring once. The sequences come from peripheral blood, collected in the first trimester of pregnancy. These receptors all stem from a female donor in good health, enrolled as a control in a pregnancy study.

V usage is TRBV18 and J usage is TRBJ1-5; a possible D gene is TRBD1 (6 bases). CDR3 size: 13 residues. V lost 2 bases to trimming and J lost 4 bases, with 6 bases between them. From germline, CDR1 is KGHSH and CDR2 LQKENI. CDR3 DNA sequence: TGTGCCAGCTCACCAGGACAGAATCAGCCCCAGCATTTT. Its translation: CASSPGQNQPQHF.

V is TRBV6-6 and J is TRBJ1-1; TRBD1 aligns across 10 bases. The CDR3 is 15 residues long. Per germline, CDR1 MNHNY and CDR2 SVGAGI (reference sequence). J gave up 0 bases and V 4 bases, and 2 bases lay outside the gene matches. CDR3 coding DNA: TGTGCCAGCAGTTGGGGACAGGGGATGAACACTGAAGCTTTCTTT. Its translation is CASSWGQGMNTEAFF.

The chain recombines TRBV6-1 with TRBJ2-3; D remains unclear. V lost 9 bases and J 0 bases, leaving 13 bases between the germline ends. The V gene's germline CDR1 is MNHNS and CDR2 SASEGT. The CDR3 loop spans 14 amino acids. The CDR3 DNA sequence: TGTGCCAGTAGAGTGATGACTAGCACAGATACGCAGTATTTT. It yields the protein CASRVMTSTDTQYF.

In its sample, this clone was seen a few times. The chain employs TRBV19 and TRBJ2-7, with 8 bases aligning to TRBD2. Germline-derived CDR1 and CDR2 are LNHDA and SQIVND (reference sequence). The CDR3 extends over 14 amino acids. V shed 3 bases, J shed 3 bases, and the junction held 4 bases outside the gene matches. This CDR3 is CASSISGIVYEQYF. CDR3 bases: TGTGCCAGTAGTATTAGCGGGATTGTCTACGAGCAGTACTTC.

V is TRBV2 and J is TRBJ2-1; possibly TRBD2 for D (5 bases). CDR1 is SNHLY, CDR2 FYNNEI, per germline. Trimming removed 6 bases from V and 7 bases from J, with 10 bases in between. This CDR3 spans 12 amino acids. The CDR3 DNA is TGTGCCAGCAGGAGGACTGATAATGAGCAGTTCTTC. It specifies CASRRTDNEQFF.

J is TRBJ2-2 and V is TRBV21-1; TRBD1, the table's D call, lacks a check against the DNA. TRBV21-1 is described as a pseudogene. The CDR3 has 16 amino acids. CDR3 amino acids: CASSKDRQPITAELFF. CDR3 bases: TGTGCCAGCAGCAAAGACAGACAACCCATCACAGCGGAGCTGTTTTTT.

The chain has TRBV30 and TRBJ2-1; D unclear. Looked up from germline, CDR1 is GTSNPN and CDR2 is SVGIG (reference sequence). Trimming removed 7 bases at V and 4 bases at J, with 14 bases between. CDR3 length: 13 amino acids. The CDR3 reads CAYNPQPYNEQFF. The CDR3 DNA follows: TGTGCCTACAACCCACAACCTTACAATGAGCAGTTCTTC. Complete variable domain (other parts from reference TRBV30 and TRBJ2-1): SQTIHQWPATLVQPVGSPLSLECTVEGTSNPNLYWYRQAAGRGLQLLFYSVGIGQISSEVPQNLSASRPQDRQFILSSKKLLLSDSGFYLCAYNPQPYNEQFFGPGTRLTVL.

The J gene is TRBJ1-1, the V gene TRBV29-1; D ambiguous. The CDR3 has 13 amino acids. Germline V CDR1 and CDR2: SQVTM, ANQGSEA. The germline V and J ends were trimmed by 1 base and 1 base, with 7 bases remaining between them. This CDR3 reads CSVEAHTNTEAFF. DNA for the CDR3: TGCAGCGTTGAAGCCCACACGAACACTGAAGCTTTCTTT.

The gene calls are TRBV27 and TRBJ2-7; a possible D gene is TRBD2 (5 bases). This CDR3 comprises 15 residues. The V end lost 2 bases, the J end lost 0 bases, and 11 bases lay between the germline ends. CDR1 and CDR2 from the germline V gene are MNHEY and SMNVEV (reference sequence). The CDR3 loop reads CASSLGGGGSYEQYF. The CDR3 region has the DNA TGTGCCAGCAGTTTAGGTGGCGGAGGCTCCTACGAGCAGTACTTC.

This chain joins TRBV27 and TRBJ1-2; 9 positions match TRBD1. The junction had 4 bases not matched to a gene; V was cut back by 0 bases and J by 8 bases. Germline CDR1 reads MNHEY; CDR2 reads SMNVEV (reference sequence). The CDR3 is 14 residues long. The CDR3 nucleotides read TGTGCCAGCAGTTTATCTACAGGGGGCGCGGGCTACACCTTC. It codes for CASSLSTGGAGYTF.

The rearrangement links TRBV4-2 to TRBJ1-1; the D is unclear. V lost 4 bases and J 7 bases, leaving 13 bases between the germline ends. The V gene's germline CDR1 is LGHNA and CDR2 YNFKEQ. CDR3 size: 13 residues. The DNA of the CDR3 is TGTGCCAGCAGCCCAACGTGGGAGTATGAAGCTTTCTTT. Translation: CASSPTWEYEAFF.

This sequence joins TRBV25-1 and TRBJ1-1; D gene ambiguous. This CDR3 has 14 residues. Trimming stripped 3 bases from V and 0 bases from J, with 8 bases between. Germline lookup yields CDR1 MGHDK and CDR2 SYGVNS. The CDR3 DNA reads as TGTGCCAGCAGTGAGCCAGAAATGAACACTGAAGCTTTCTTT. This sequence encodes CASSEPEMNTEAFF.

The chain combines TRBV5-1 with TRBJ1-1, with 12 positions matching TRBD1. In germline, CDR1 is SGHRS, CDR2 YFSETQ. This CDR3 is built from 14 residues. Trimming removed 3 bases from V and 8 bases from J; junction bases left unmatched: 5. DNA for the CDR3: TGCGCCAGCAGCTCCGGGACAGGGGGCTGGGAAGCTTTCTTT. Translating it yields CASSSGTGGWEAFF.

The rearrangement joins TRBV4-2 to TRBJ1-4; D remains unclear. Germline V gene lookup returns CDR1 LGHNA and CDR2 YNFKEQ. The V end lost 4 bases, the J end lost 0 bases, and 9 bases lay between the germline ends. CDR3 length: 15 residues. The CDR3 here is CASSPRVPTNEKLFF. CDR3 in DNA: TGTGCCAGCAGCCCCCGAGTTCCAACTAATGAAAAACTGTTTTTT.

The chain recombines TRBV7-9 with TRBJ2-2; no definite D call. Trimming pared 1 base from V and 5 bases from J, leaving 11 bases between. CDR1 and CDR2 from the germline V gene are SEHNR and FQNEAQ (reference sequence). The CDR3 is made up of 15 amino acids. CDR3 sequence reads: CASSLVAHKTGELFF. In DNA, the CDR3 is TGTGCCAGCAGCTTAGTAGCCCATAAAACCGGGGAGCTGTTTTTT.

The V gene is TRBV28, the J gene TRBJ2-2; D is ambiguous. CDR3 length: 13 amino acids. Germline V gene lookup returns CDR1 MDHEN and CDR2 SYDVKM. V was cut by 9 bases and J by 1 base, with 9 bases left in between. The CDR3 protein is CASFQLNTGELFF. CDR3 nucleotide sequence: TGTGCCAGTTTCCAGTTGAACACCGGGGAGCTGTTTTTT. Full variable domain (outside the CDR3, taken from reference TRBV28 and TRBJ2-2): DVKVTQSSRYLVKRTGEKVFLECVQDMDHENMFWYRQDPGLGLRLIYFSYDVKMKEKGDIPEGYSVSREKKERFSLILESASTNQTSMYLCASFQLNTGELFFGEGSRLTVL.

V gene TRBV5-4 combines with J gene TRBJ2-5; tentatively, D is TRBD2 (5 bases). Germline loops: CDR1 SGHNT, CDR2 YYREEE (reference sequence). The V and J ends lost 2 bases and 3 bases respectively, with 5 bases between them. CDR3 length: 12 residues. The CDR3 spells CASSFGEETQYF. DNA for the CDR3: TGTGCCAGCAGCTTCGGGGAAGAGACCCAGTACTTC.